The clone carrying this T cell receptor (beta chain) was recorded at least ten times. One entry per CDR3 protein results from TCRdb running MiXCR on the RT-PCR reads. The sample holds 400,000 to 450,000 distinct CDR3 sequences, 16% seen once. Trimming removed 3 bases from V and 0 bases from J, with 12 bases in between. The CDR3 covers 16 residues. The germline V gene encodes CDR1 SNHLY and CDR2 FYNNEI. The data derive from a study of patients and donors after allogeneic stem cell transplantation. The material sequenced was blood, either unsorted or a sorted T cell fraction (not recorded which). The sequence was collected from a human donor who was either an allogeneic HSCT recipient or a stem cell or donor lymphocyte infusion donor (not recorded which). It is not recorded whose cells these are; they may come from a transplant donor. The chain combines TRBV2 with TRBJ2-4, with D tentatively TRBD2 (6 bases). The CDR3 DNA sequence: TGTGCCAGCAGTGATGTTCGGGAGCTAGCCAAAAACATTCAGTACTTC. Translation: CASSDVRELAKNIQYF.